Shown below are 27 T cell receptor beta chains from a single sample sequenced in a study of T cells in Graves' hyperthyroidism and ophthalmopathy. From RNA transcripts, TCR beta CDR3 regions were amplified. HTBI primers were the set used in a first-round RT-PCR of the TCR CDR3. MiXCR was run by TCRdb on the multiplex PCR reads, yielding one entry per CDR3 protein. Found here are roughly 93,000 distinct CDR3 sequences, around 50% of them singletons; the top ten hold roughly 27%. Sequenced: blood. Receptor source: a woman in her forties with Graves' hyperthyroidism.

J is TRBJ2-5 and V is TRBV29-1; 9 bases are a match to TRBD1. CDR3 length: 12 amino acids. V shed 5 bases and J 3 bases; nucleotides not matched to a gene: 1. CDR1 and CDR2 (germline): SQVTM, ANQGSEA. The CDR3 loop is CSVWTGEETQYF. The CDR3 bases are TGCAGCGTTTGGACAGGGGAAGAGACCCAGTACTTC.

The CDR3 coding sequence is TGTGCCAGCACACCAGGGGGAACTTATAATTCACCCCTCCACTTT. Protein: CASTPGGTYNSPLHF. This sequence joins TRBV9 and TRBJ1-6; 7 bases fit TRBD1. The V gene end was trimmed by 6 bases and the J gene end by 4 bases; junction bases not matched to a gene: 7. CDR3 length equals 15 residues. CDR1 is SGDLS and CDR2 is YYNGEE in the germline V gene.

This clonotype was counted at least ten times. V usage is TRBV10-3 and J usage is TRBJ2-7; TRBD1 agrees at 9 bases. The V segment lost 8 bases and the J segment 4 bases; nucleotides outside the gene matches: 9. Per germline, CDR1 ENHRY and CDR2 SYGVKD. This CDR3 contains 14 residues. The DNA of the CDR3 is TGTGCCATCTTCTCCGGACAGGGGACTTACGAGCAGTACTTC. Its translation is CAIFSGQGTYEQYF.

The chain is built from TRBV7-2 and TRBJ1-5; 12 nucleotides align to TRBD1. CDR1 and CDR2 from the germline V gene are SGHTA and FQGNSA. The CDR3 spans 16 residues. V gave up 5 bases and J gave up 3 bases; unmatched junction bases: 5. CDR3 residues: CASSVGQGAINQPQHF. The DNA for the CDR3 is TGTGCCAGCAGCGTGGGACAGGGGGCTATCAATCAGCCCCAGCATTTT.

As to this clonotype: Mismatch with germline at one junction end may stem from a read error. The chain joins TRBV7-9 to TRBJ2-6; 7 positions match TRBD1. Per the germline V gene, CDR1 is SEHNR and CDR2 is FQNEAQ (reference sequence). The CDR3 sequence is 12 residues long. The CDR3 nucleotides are TGTGCCAGCAGCTTAACCGGGACAGCTGAAGCTTTC. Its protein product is CASSLTGTAEAF.

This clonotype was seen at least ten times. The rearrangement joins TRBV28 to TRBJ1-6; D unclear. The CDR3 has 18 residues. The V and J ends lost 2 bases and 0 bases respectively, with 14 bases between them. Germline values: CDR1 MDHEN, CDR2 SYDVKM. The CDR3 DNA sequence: TGTGCCAGCAGTTTAGGAGAGGTTTGGTCCTCCTATAATTCACCCCTCCACTTT. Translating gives CASSLGEVWSSYNSPLHF.

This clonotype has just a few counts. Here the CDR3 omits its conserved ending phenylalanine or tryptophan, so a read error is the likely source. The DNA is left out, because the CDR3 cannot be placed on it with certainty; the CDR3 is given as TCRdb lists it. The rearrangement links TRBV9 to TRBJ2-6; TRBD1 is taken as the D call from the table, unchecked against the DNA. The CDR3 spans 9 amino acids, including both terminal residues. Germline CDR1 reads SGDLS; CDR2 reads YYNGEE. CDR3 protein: CASSVGAGT.

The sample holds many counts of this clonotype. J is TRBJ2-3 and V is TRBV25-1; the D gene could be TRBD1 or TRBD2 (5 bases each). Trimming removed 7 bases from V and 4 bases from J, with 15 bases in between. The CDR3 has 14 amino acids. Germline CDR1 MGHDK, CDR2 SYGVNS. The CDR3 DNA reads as TGTGCCAGCACCCCCCGGGGCCTGGCAGATACGCAGTATTTT. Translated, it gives CASTPRGLADTQYF.

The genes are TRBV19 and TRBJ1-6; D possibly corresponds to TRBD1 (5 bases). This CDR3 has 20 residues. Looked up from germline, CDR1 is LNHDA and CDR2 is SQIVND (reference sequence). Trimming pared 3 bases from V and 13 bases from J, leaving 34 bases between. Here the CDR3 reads CASSIWIGRGERFRRSPLHF. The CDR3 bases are TGTGCCAGTAGTATCTGGATCGGACGGGGCGAGAGGTTTCGGCGTTCGCCCCTCCACTTT.

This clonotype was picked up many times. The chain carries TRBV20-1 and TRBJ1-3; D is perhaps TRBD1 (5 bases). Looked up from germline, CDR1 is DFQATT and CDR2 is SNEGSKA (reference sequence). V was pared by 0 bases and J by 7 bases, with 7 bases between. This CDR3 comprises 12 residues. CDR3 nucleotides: TGCAGTGCTAGAGAAGGGGCCAACACCATATATTTT. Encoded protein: CSAREGANTIYF.

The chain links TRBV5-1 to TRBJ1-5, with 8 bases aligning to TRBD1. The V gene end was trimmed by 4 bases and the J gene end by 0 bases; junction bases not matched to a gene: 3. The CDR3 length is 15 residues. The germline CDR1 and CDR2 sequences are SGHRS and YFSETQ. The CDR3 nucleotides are TGCGCCAGCAGCCTGGGACAGGATAGCAATCAGCCCCAGCATTTT. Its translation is CASSLGQDSNQPQHF.

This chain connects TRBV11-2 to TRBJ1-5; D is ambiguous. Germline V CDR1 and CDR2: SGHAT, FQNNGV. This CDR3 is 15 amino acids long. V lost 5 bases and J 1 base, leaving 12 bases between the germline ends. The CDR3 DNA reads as TGTGCCAGCAGCGTACTTGGGGTCAGCAATCAGCCCCAGCATTTT. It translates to CASSVLGVSNQPQHF. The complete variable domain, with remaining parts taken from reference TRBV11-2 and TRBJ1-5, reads EAGVAQSPRYKIIEKRQSVAFWCNPISGHATLYWYQQILGQGPKLLIQFQNNGVVDDSQLPKDRFSAERLKGVDSTLKIQPAKLEDSAVYLCASSVLGVSNQPQHFGDGTRLSIL.

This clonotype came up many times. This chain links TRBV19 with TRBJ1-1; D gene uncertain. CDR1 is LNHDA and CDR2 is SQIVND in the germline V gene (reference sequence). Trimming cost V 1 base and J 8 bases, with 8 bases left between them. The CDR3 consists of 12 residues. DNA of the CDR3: TGTGCCAGTAGTATAGGCGGGCTCGAAGCTTTCTTT. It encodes CASSIGGLEAFF.

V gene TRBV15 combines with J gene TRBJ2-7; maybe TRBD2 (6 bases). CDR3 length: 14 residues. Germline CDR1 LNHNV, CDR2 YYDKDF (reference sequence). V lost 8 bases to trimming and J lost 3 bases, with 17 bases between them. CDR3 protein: CATSTGGKIYEQYF. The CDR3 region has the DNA TGTGCCACCTCTACTGGCGGGAAGATCTACGAGCAGTACTTC.

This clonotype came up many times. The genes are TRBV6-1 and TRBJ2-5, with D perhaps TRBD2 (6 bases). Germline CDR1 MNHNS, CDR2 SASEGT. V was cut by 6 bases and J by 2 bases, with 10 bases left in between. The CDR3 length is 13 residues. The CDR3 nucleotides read TGTGCCAGCAGCGGGACTCGTCAAGAGACCCAGTACTTC. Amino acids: CASSGTRQETQYF.

The CDR3 region is CASSVASGSYEQYF. The CDR3 DNA sequence: TGTGCCAGCAGCGTCGCTAGCGGGTCCTACGAGCAGTACTTC. The chain combines TRBV7-8 with TRBJ2-7; 8 bases map to TRBD2. The V and J ends lost 5 bases and 1 base, in that order; junction bases with no gene match: 4. The germline CDR1 and CDR2 sequences are SGHVS and FQNEAQ. CDR3 length: 14 residues.

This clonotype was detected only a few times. The CDR3 bases are TGCGCCAGCAGTGGAGGAAGGACTAGGGAGCAGTTCTTC. This translates into CASSGGRTREQFF. The chain has TRBV10-2 and TRBJ2-1; 7 positions match TRBD2. J lost 10 bases, V lost 4 bases, and 7 bases had no gene match. CDR1 and CDR2 (germline): WSHSY, SAAADI. This CDR3 comprises 13 residues.

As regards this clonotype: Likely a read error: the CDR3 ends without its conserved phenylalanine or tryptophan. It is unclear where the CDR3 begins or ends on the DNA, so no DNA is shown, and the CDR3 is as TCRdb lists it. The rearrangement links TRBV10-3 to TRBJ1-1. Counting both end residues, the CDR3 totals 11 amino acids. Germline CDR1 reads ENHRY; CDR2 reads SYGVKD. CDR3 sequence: CATGGPTSGKI.

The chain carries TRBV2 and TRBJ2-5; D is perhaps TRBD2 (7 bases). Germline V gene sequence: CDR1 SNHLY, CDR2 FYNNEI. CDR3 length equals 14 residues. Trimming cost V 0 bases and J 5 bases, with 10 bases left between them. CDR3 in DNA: TGTGCCAGCAGTGAAGCGGGAGGGGGGGAGACCCAGTACTTC. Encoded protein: CASSEAGGGETQYF.

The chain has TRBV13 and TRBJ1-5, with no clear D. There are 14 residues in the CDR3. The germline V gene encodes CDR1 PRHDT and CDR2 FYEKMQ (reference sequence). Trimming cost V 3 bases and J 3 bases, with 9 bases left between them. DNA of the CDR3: TGTGCCAGCAGCTTTGCAGGTAACAATCAGCCCCAGCATTTT. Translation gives CASSFAGNNQPQHF.

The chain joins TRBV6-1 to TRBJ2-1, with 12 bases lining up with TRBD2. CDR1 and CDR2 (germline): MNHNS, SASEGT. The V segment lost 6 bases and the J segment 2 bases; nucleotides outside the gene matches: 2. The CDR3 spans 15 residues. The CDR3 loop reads CASRTSGSPYNEQFF. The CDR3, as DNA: TGTGCCAGCAGGACTAGCGGGAGCCCCTACAATGAGCAGTTCTTC.

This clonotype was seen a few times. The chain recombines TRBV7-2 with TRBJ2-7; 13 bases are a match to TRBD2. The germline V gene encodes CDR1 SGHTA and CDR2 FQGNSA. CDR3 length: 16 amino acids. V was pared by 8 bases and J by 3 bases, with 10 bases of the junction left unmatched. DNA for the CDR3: TGTGCCAGCTCACCACCCGGGACTAGCGGGAACTACGAGCAGTACTTC. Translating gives CASSPPGTSGNYEQYF. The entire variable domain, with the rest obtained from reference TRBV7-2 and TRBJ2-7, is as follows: GAGVSQSPSNKVTEKGKDVELRCDPISGHTALYWYRQSLGQGLEFLIYFQGNSAPDKSGLPSDRFSAERTGGSVSTLTIQRTQQEDSAVYLCASSPPGTSGNYEQYFGPGTRLTVT.

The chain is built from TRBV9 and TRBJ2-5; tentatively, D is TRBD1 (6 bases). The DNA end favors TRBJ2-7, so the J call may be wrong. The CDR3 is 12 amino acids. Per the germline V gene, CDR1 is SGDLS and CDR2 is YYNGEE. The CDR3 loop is CASSETGREQYF. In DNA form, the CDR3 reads TGTGCCAGCAGCGAGACAGGACGCGAGCAGTACTTC.

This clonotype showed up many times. CDR3 protein: CASSLEGASGNTIYF. CDR3 DNA: TGCGCCAGCAGCTTGGAGGGGGCATCTGGAAACACCATATATTTT. V is TRBV5-1 and J is TRBJ1-3; 7 nucleotides match TRBD1. Trimming cost V 0 bases and J 1 base; bases outside gene matches: 1. This CDR3 spans 15 amino acids. In germline, CDR1 is SGHRS, CDR2 YFSETQ.

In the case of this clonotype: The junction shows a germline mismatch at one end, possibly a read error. CDR3: CASSLGQGTTYEQYF. CDR3 nucleotide sequence: TGTGCTAGCAGCTTGGGACAGGGGACAACCTACGAGCAGTACTTC. The V call is TRBV7-7, the J call TRBJ2-7; 10 nucleotides match TRBD1. CDR3 size: 15 residues. CDR1 is SSHAT and CDR2 is FNYEAQ in the germline V gene (reference sequence).

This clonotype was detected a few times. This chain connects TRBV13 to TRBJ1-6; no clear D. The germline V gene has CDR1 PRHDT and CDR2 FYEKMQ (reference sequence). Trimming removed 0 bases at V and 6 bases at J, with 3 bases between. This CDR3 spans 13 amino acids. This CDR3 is CASSLGPNSPLHF. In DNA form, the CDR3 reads TGTGCCAGCAGCTTAGGCCCTAATTCACCCCTCCACTTT.

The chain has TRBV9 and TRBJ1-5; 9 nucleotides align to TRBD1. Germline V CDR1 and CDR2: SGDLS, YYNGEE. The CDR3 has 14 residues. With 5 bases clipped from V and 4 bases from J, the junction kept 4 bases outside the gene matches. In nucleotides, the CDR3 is TGTGCCAGCAGTCCACAGGGGGCGAATCAGCCCCAGCATTTT. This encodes CASSPQGANQPQHF.